This TCR beta chain was profiled in a study of CD8+ T cells in alopecia areata. Findings and limits, study-wide: Normal skin contains resident alphabeta T cells, and these are also sequenced in scalp samples. Lesional scalp exceeded normal scalp in clonality, especially in alopecia totalis/universalis. Because of a solitary nonresponder, the connection of baseline CD8+ expansion to response stays uncertain.

Reverse transcription of extracted RNA yielded cDNA, which provided the sequencing template. Profiling relied on immunoSEQ multiplex PCR, and the TCRdb table lists in-frame clones only, not all of them. The table has approximately 110,000 clones, roughly three fifths seen once. Comments on this clone: Its matching antigen is unknown.

This sample's treatment: oral pan-JAK inhibitor, 5-10 mg twice daily. Alopecia areata patients had lesional scalp punch biopsies and peripheral blood taken from them. The receptor was derived from a human donor with alopecia areata. The starting material was CD4+ T cells sorted from blood, obtained at week 24, from a patient treated with tofacitinib.

CDR3 nucleotide sequence: TGTGCCAGCGCCCCGGGACAGGCGTTCGCGGATACGCAGTATTTT. This translates into CASAPGQAFADTQYF. The chain links TRBV25-1 to TRBJ2-3; 8 bases are shared with TRBD1. Germline lookup yields CDR1 MGHDK and CDR2 SYGVNS. The CDR3 is 15 residues long. V lost 8 bases, J lost 6 bases, and 13 bases stayed unmatched.